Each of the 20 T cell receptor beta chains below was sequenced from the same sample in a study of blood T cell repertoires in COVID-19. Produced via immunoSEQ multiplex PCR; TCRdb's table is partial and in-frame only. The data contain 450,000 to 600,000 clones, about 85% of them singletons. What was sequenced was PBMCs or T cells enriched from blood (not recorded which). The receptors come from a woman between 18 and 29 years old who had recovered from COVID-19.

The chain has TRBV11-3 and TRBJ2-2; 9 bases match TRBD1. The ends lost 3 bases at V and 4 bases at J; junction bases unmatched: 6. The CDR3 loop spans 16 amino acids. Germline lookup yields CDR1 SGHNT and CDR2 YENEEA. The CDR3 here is CASSLGTGWSTGELFF. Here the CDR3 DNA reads TGTGCCAGCAGCTTGGGGACAGGGTGGTCCACCGGGGAGCTGTTTTTT.

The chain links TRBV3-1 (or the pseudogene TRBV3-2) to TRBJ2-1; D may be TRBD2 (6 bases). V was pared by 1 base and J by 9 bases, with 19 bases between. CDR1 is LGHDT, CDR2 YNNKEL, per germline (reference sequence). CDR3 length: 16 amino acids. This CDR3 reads CASSQGYLALGGEQFF. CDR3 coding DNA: TGTGCCAGCAGCCAAGGTTATTTGGCTTTGGGGGGTGAGCAGTTCTTC.

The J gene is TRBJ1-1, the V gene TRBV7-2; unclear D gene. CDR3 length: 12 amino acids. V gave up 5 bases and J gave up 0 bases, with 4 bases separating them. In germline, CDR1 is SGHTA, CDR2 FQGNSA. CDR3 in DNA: TGTGCCAGCAGCCCCTTGAACACTGAAGCTTTCTTT. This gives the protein CASSPLNTEAFF.

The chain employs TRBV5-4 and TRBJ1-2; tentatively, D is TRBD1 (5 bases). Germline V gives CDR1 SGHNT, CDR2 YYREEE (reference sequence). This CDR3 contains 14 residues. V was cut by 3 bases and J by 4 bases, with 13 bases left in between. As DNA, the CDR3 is TGTGCCAGCAGCTCATGGGGGGGAAGCTATGGCTACACCTTC. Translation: CASSSWGGSYGYTF.

Written as DNA, the CDR3 is TGTGCCAGCAGCTCAGTAGCGGGGGGGCAGGAGACCCAGTACTTC. It encodes CASSSVAGGQETQYF. This chain uses TRBV7-2 with TRBJ2-5; 11 bases align to TRBD2. The V and J ends lost 4 bases and 5 bases, in that order; junction bases with no gene match: 6. This CDR3 contains 15 residues. CDR1 SGHTA and CDR2 FQGNSA come from the germline V gene.

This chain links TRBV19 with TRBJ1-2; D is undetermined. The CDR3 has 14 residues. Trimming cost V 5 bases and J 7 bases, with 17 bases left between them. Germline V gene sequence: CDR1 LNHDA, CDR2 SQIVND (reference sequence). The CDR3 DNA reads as TGTGCCAGTAGTTACGGCGGCTCAGTGGGTGGCTACACCTTC. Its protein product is CASSYGGSVGGYTF.

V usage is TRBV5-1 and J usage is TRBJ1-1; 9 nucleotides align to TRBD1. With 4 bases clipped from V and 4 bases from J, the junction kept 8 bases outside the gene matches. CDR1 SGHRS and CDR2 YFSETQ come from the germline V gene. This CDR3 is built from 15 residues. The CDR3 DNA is TGCGCCAGCAGCATACAGGGGGCGGAAGGCACTGAAGCTTTCTTT. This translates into CASSIQGAEGTEAFF.

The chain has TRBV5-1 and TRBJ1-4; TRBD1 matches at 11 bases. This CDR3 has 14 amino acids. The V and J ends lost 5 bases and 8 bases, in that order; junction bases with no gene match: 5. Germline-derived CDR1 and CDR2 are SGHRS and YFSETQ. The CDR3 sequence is CASRRDRGDEKLFF. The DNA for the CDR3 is TGCGCCAGCAGACGGGACAGGGGGGACGAAAAACTGTTTTTT.

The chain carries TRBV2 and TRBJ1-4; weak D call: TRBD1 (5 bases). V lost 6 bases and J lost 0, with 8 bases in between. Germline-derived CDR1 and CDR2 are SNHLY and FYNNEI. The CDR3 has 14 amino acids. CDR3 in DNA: TGTGCCAGCAGGGACACAGCAACTAATGAAAAACTGTTTTTT. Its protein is CASRDTATNEKLFF.

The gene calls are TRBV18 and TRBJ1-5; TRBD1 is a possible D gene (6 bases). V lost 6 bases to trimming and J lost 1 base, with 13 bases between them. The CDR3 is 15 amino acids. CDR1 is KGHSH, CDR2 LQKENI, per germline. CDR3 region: CASSKNRVSNQPQHF. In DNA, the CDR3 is TGTGCCAGCTCTAAAAACAGGGTGAGCAATCAGCCCCAGCATTTT.

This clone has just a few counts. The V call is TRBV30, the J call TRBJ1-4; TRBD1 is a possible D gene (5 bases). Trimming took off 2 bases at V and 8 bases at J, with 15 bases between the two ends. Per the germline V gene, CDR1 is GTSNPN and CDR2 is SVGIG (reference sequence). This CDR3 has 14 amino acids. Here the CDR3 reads CAWSTGLGGEKLFF. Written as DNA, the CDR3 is TGTGCCTGGAGTACCGGGCTCGGGGGGGAAAAACTGTTTTTT.

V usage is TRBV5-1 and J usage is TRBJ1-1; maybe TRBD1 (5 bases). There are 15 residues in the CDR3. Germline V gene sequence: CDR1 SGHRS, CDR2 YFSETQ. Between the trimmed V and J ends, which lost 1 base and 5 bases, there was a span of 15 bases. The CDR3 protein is CASSLSRAGGTEAFF. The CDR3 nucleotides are TGCGCCAGCAGCTTGAGCAGGGCTGGAGGGACTGAAGCTTTCTTT.

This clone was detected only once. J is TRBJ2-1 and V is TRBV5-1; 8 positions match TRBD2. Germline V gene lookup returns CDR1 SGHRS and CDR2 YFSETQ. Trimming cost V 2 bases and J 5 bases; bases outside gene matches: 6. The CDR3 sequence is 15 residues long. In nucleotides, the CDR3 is TGCGCCAGCAGCTTTGTAGCGGGGAGAAACAATGAGCAGTTCTTC. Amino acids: CASSFVAGRNNEQFF.

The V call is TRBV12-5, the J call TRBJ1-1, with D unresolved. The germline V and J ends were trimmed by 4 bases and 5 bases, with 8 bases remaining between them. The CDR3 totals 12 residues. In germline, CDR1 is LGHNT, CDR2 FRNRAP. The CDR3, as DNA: TGTGCTAGTGGTTACAGAGAAACTGAAGCTTTCTTT. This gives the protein CASGYRETEAFF.

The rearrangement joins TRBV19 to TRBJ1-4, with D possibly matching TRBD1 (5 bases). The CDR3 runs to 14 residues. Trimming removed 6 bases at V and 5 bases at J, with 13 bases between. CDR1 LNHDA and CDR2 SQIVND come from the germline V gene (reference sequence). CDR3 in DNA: TGTGCCAGTAGGGGCTGGGGCCTCAATGAAAAACTGTTTTTT. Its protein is CASRGWGLNEKLFF. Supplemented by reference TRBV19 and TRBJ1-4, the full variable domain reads DGGITQSPKYLFRKEGQNVTLSCEQNLNHDAMYWYRQDPGQGLRLIYYSQIVNDFQKGDIAEGYSVSREKKESFPLTVTSAQKNPTAFYLCASRGWGLNEKLFFGSGTQLSVL.

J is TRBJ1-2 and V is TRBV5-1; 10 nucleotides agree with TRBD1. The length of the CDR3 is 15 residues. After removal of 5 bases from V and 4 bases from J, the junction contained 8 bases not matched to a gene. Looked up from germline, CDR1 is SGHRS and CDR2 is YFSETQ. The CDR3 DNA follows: TGCGCCAGCAGATATGGGACAGGGGAGACCTATGGCTACACCTTC. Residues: CASRYGTGETYGYTF.

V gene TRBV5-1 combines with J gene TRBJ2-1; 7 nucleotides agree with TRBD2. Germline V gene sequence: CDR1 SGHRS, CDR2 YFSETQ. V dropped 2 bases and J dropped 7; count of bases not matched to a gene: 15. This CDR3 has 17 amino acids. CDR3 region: CASSLRGLGVGGNEQFF. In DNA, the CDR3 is TGCGCCAGCAGCTTACGAGGACTAGGGGTAGGTGGGAATGAGCAGTTCTTC.

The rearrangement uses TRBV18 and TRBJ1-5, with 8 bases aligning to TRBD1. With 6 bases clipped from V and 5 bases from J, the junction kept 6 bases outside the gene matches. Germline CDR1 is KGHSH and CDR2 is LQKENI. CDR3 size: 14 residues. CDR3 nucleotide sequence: TGTGCCAGCTCCCGGACAGGGTTCGATCAGCCCCAGCATTTT. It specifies CASSRTGFDQPQHF.

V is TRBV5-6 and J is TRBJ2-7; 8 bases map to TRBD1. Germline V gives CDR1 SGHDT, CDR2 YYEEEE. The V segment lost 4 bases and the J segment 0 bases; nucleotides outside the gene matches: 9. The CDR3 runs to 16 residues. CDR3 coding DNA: TGTGCCAGCAGCCTGAGCCGACAGGGGAGCTCCTACGAGCAGTACTTC. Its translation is CASSLSRQGSSYEQYF.

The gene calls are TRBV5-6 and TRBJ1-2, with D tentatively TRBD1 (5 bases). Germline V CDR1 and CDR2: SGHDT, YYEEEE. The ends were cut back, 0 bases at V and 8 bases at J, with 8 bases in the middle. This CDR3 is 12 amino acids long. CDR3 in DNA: TGTGCCAGCAGCTTGGAACAGGCAGGCTACACCTTC. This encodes CASSLEQAGYTF.